This entry lists 2 T cell receptor beta chains sequenced from one sample in a study of EBV T-cell therapy then PD-1 blockade in nasopharyngeal carcinoma. Assay: immunoSEQ multiplex PCR; the TCRdb copy retains only in-frame clones and omits some. This sample yields roughly 22,000 clones, of which 65% to 85% are seen a single time; more than 20% belongs to the top ten. No antigens are known for them. Treatment: AdE1-LMPpoly-expanded autologous EBV-specific T-cell therapy followed by anti-PD-1 nivolumab. The sample in question was CD8+ T cells from blood, obtained at day -245 from a patient whose treatment included autologous EBV-specific T cells and nivolumab. The receptors derive from a man between 35 and 55 years old with nasopharyngeal carcinoma.

The chain is built from TRBV4-3 and TRBJ1-1, with D tentatively TRBD1 (5 bases). CDR1 LGHNA and CDR2 YSLEER come from the germline V gene. The germline V and J ends were trimmed by 1 base and 4 bases, with 28 bases remaining between them. The CDR3 covers 20 residues. CDR3 amino acids: CASSQAAGPGWGVKGTEAFF. The CDR3 DNA reads TGCGCCAGCAGCCAAGCGGCAGGGCCGGGGTGGGGGGTTAAGGGCACTGAAGCTTTCTTT.

V gene TRBV3-1 (or the pseudogene TRBV3-2) combines with J gene TRBJ2-7, with D possibly matching TRBD2 (6 bases). There are 16 residues in the CDR3. V gave up 3 bases and J gave up 1 base, with 16 bases separating them. Germline CDR1 and CDR2: LGHDT and YNNKEL (reference sequence). CDR3 amino acids: CASSQGLWRESYEQYF. As DNA, the CDR3 is TGTGCCAGCAGCCAGGGCCTCTGGAGGGAATCCTACGAGCAGTACTTC.